The clone carrying this TCR beta chain is a singleton in its sample. Its matching antigen is unknown. Researchers defined stable Graves' hyperthyroidism as no ophthalmopathy progression within 18 months. The PBMCs had their origin in roughly 10 ml of fresh peripheral blood. Germline CDR1 and CDR2: ENHRY and SYGVKD. The CDR3 is 15 amino acids. The CDR3 regions of TCR beta were amplified from RNA transcripts. In the first-round RT-PCR of the TCR CDR3, the HTBI primer set was used. In TCRdb, the multiplex PCR reads were re-called with MiXCR into one record per CDR3 protein. The sample shows 550,000 to 600,000 distinct CDR3 sequences, 15% to 20% of them seen only once. The sample is drawn from a study of T cells in Graves' hyperthyroidism and ophthalmopathy. Study-wide points: Blood also showed most of the thyroid clonotypes that were expanded above 0.001.

This receptor was taken from a young woman with Graves' hyperthyroidism. The chain carries TRBV10-3 and TRBJ2-2, with D tentatively TRBD2 (6 bases). Sequenced sample: blood. The CDR3 DNA reads TGTGGCGAAAATTTCGGGAGTTCCCGGACCGGGGAGCTGTTTTTT. Translated: CGENFGSSRTGELFF.